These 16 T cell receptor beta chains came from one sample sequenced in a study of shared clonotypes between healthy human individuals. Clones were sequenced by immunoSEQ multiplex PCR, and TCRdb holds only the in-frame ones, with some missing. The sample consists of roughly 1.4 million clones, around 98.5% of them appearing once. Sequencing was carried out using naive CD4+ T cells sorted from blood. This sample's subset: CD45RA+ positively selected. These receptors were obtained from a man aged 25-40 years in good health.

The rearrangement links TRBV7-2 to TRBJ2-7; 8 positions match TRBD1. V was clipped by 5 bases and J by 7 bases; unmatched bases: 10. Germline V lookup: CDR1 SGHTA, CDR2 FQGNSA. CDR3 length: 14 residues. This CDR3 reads CASSAGQGSREQYF. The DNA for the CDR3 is TGTGCCAGCAGCGCCGGACAGGGATCTCGGGAGCAGTACTTC.

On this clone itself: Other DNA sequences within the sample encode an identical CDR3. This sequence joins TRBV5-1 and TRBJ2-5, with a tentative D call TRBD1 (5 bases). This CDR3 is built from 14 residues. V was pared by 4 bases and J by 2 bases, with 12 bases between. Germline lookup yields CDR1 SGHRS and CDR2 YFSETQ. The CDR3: CASSLRQIQETQYF. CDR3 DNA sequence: TGCGCCAGCAGCCTTCGACAGATTCAAGAGACCCAGTACTTC.

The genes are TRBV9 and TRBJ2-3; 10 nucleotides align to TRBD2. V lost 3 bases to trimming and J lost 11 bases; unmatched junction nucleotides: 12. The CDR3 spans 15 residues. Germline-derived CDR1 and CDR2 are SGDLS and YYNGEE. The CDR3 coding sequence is TGTGCCAGCAGCGCGACGGGTCTAGCGGGAGTTGAGCAGTATTTT. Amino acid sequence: CASSATGLAGVEQYF.

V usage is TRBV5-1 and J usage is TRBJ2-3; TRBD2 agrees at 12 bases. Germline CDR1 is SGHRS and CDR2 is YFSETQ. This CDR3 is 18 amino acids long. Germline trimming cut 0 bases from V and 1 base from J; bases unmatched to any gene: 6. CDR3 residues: CASSLANLAGGGTDTQYF. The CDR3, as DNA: TGCGCCAGCAGCTTGGCTAATCTAGCGGGAGGGGGCACAGATACGCAGTATTTT.

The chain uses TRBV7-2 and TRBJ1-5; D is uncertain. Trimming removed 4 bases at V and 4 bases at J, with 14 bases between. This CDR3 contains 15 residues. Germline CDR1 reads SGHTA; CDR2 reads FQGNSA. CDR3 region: CASSYGQGSNQPQHF. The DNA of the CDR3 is TGTGCCAGCAGCTACGGGCAAGGTAGTAATCAGCCCCAGCATTTT.

CDR3 sequence (DNA): TGTGCCAGCAGTTATTCGGGACAGTCCTACGAGCAGTACTTC. Translation: CASSYSGQSYEQYF. The chain employs TRBV27 and TRBJ2-7, with 7 bases lining up with TRBD1. Per the germline V gene, CDR1 is MNHEY and CDR2 is SMNVEV (reference sequence). J was trimmed by 1 base and V by 4 bases; bases with no gene match: 4. This CDR3 contains 14 residues.

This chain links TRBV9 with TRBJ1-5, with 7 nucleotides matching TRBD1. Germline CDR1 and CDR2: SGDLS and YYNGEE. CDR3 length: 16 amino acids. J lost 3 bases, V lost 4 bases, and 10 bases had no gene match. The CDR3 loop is CASSHSPTGDNQPQHF. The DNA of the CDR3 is TGTGCCAGCAGCCACTCCCCAACAGGGGACAATCAGCCCCAGCATTTT.

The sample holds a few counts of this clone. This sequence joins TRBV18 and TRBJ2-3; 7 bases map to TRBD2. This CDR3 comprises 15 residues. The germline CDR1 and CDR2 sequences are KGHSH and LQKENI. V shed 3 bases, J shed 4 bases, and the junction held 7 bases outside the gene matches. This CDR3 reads CASSPSSGVADTQYF. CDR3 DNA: TGTGCCAGCTCACCCTCTAGCGGAGTAGCAGATACGCAGTATTTT.

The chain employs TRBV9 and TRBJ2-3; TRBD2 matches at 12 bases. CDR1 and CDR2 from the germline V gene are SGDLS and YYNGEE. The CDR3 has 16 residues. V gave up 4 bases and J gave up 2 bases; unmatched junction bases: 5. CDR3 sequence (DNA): TGTGCCAGCAGCCCACGACTAGCGGGAGTCACAGATACGCAGTATTTT. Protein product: CASSPRLAGVTDTQYF.

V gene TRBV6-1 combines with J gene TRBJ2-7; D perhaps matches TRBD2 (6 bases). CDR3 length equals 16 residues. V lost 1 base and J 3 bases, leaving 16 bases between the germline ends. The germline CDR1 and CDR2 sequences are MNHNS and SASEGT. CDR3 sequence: CASSEGRGGMDYEQYF. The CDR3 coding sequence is TGTGCCAGCAGTGAAGGGCGCGGCGGGATGGACTACGAGCAGTACTTC.

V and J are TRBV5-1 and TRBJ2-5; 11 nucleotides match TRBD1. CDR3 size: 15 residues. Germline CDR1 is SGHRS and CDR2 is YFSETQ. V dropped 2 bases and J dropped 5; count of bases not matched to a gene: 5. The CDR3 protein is CASSLGQGAGETQYF. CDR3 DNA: TGCGCCAGCAGCTTAGGACAGGGGGCCGGGGAGACCCAGTACTTC.

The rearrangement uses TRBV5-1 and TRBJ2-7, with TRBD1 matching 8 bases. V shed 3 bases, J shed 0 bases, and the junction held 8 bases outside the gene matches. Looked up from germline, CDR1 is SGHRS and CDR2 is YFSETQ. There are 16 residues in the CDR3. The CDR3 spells CASSWDRDRPSYEQYF. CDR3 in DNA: TGCGCCAGCAGCTGGGACCGGGACAGGCCCTCCTACGAGCAGTACTTC.

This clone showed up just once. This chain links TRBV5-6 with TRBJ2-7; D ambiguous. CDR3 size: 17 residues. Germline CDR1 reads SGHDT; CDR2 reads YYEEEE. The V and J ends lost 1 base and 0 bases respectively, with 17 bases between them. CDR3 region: CASSLRVTALSSYEQYF. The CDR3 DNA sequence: TGTGCCAGCAGCTTGCGAGTAACGGCACTGTCCTCCTACGAGCAGTACTTC.

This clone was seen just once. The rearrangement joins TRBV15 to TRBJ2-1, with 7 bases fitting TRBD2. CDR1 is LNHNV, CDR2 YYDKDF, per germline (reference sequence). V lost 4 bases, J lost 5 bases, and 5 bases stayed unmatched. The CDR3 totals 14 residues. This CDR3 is CATSTGTTNNEQFF. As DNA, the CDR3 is TGTGCCACCAGCACCGGGACTACCAACAATGAGCAGTTCTTC.

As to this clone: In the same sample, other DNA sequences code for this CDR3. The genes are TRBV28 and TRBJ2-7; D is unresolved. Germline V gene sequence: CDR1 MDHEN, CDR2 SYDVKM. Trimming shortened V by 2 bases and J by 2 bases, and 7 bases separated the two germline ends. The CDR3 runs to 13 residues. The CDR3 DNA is TGTGCCAGCAGTTTACGTGGACCCTACGAGCAGTACTTC. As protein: CASSLRGPYEQYF.

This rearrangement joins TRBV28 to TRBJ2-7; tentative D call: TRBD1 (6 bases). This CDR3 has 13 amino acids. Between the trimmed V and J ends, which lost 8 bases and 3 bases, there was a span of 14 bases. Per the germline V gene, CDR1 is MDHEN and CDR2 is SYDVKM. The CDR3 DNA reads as TGTGCCAGCCGCCCTGGACAGATCTACGAGCAGTACTTC. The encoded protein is CASRPGQIYEQYF.